This TCR beta chain was documented in a study of regulatory T cells in long-lasting Graves disease. Across the study: A definition of persistent Graves' disease required over 5 years of antithyroid drugs plus positive TSH receptor antibodies. Study-level points and caveats: The persistent group shared 2,741 public clonotypes, more than the approximately 880 shared by new patients.

CDR1 is SGHRS, CDR2 YFSETQ, per germline. V lost 4 bases and J 2 bases, leaving 14 bases between the germline ends. This CDR3 is built from 15 residues. Time point described: persistent/refractory GD, antithyroid drugs over 5 years with positive TRAb. After RNA was extracted from PBMCs, the TCR library was made from it. Construction of the TCR beta libraries employed iRepertoire HTBI primers in conjunction with Arm-PCR of CDR3 regions. Study processing details: Taken together, the samples had roughly 63 TRBV and some 15 TRBJ segments identified. Using its own MiXCR run on the multiplex PCR reads, TCRdb lists one record per CDR3 protein. TCRdb, not the original authors, processed these V and J calls. The repertoire holds approximately 360,000 distinct CDR3 sequences, with roughly 24% as singletons. As regards this clonotype: Its target is not known.

The chain recombines TRBV5-1 with TRBJ2-3; tentative D call: TRBD2 (5 bases). The TCR was taken from a woman between 40 and 50 years old with Graves disease. The sample in question was peripheral blood mononuclear cells (PBMCs), obtained when the disease was refractory, from a patient treated with antithyroid drugs. CDR3 in amino acids: CASSPASLSTDTQYF. The CDR3 DNA reads TGCGCCAGCAGCCCGGCTAGCTTATCCACAGATACGCAGTATTTT.